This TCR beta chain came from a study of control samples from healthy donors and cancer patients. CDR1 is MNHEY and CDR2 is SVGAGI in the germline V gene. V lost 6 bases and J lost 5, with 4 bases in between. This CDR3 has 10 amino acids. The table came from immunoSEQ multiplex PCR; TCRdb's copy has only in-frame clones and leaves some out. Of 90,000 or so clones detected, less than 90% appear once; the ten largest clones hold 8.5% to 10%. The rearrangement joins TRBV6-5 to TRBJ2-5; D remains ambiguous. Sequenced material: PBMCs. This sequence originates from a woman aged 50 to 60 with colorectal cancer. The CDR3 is CASSGETQYF. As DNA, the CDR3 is TGTGCCAGCAGCGGGGAGACCCAGTACTTC.